This T cell receptor beta chain appears in the sequencing data of a study of vaccination effects on CD4 cells after COVID-19. Findings and caveats of the study: In healthy vaccinees, only 1 of 255 vaccine-induced clones cross-reacted with common cold coronaviruses.

The ViraFEST assay expanded antigen-specific CD4+ T cells with viral peptide pools before sequencing. Cultured cells yielded isolated CD4+ T cells after about ten days. Participants completed two doses of the BNT162b2 or mRNA-1273 vaccine. On this clone itself: As yet, its antigen is unknown.

Using immunoSEQ multiplex PCR, the repertoire was profiled, and TCRdb retains in-frame clones only, with some absent. The table lists under 30,000 clones, 60% to 75% of them singletons. The germline V gene encodes CDR1 SGHRS and CDR2 YFSETQ. V gave up 5 bases and J gave up 0 bases; unmatched junction bases: 4. The CDR3 totals 15 residues. This sample comprised CD4+ T cells from PBMCs cultured with HCoV-OC43 spike peptides, obtained after COVID-19 vaccination. Stated subset: HCoV-OC43 spike overlapping peptide pool stimulation. The V and J genes are TRBV5-1 and TRBJ2-1; 8 bases match TRBD2. The clonotype originates from a human donor who received a COVID-19 vaccine. In DNA form, the CDR3 reads TGCGCCAGCAGTTCCGGGACTAGCTCCTACAATGAGCAGTTCTTC. Its protein is CASSSGTSSYNEQFF. Full variable domain (outside the CDR3, taken from reference TRBV5-1 and TRBJ2-1): KAGVTQTPRYLIKTRGQQVTLSCSPISGHRSVSWYQQTPGQGLQFLFEYFSETQRNKGNFPGRFSGRQFSNSRSEMNVSTLELGDSALYLCASSSGTSSYNEQFFGPGTRLTVL.